These 10 T cell receptor beta chains share one sample of origin, sequenced in a study of cytomegalovirus exposure and HLA in healthy donors. PCR primers comprised 60 Vbeta and 13 Jbeta primers. The repertoire was sequenced with immunoSEQ multiplex PCR; TCRdb's copy has only in-frame clones and lacks some. Seen here are about 160,000 clones, roughly 73% observed once, and the top ten hold over 4.5%. Sequencing was done on a sample of PBMCs. These receptors were collected from a male donor in good health and CMV-seronegative.

This rearrangement joins TRBV28 to TRBJ2-4, with a weak D call TRBD1 (5 bases). Trimming removed 2 bases from V and 7 bases from J, with 9 bases in between. Per the germline V gene, CDR1 is MDHEN and CDR2 is SYDVKM. The CDR3 sequence is 13 residues long. The CDR3 DNA reads TGTGCCAGCAGTTTAGGGCAGGGCAACATTCAGTACTTC. Translated: CASSLGQGNIQYF.

The CDR3 here is CASSTDTAYEQYF. The CDR3 DNA sequence: TGTGCCAGCAGTACGGACACCGCCTACGAGCAGTACTTC. J is TRBJ2-7 and V is TRBV6-1; tentatively, D is TRBD1 (5 bases). The germline CDR1 and CDR2 sequences are MNHNS and SASEGT. This CDR3 has 13 amino acids. The V gene lost 5 bases and the J gene lost 2 bases, with 10 bases spanning the gap.

This chain links TRBV10-3 with TRBJ2-3; tentative D call: TRBD1 (6 bases). The ends were cut back, 8 bases at V and 5 bases at J, with 11 bases in the middle. This CDR3 contains 12 residues. Germline CDR1 is ENHRY and CDR2 is SYGVKD. The CDR3 loop is CAIGWTEDTQYF. As DNA, the CDR3 is TGTGCCATCGGATGGACAGAAGATACGCAGTATTTT.

J is TRBJ2-2 and V is TRBV11-2; 9 bases are shared with TRBD2. Germline values: CDR1 SGHAT, CDR2 FQNNGV. V lost 6 bases, J lost 4 bases, and 6 bases stayed unmatched. There are 15 residues in the CDR3. The CDR3 protein is CASSRLAGTTGELFF. The CDR3 bases are TGTGCCAGCAGTCGGCTAGCGGGAACCACCGGGGAGCTGTTTTTT.

The chain has TRBV29-1 and TRBJ2-4; D possibly corresponds to TRBD1 (5 bases). The CDR3 loop spans 15 amino acids. CDR1 and CDR2 (germline): SQVTM, ANQGSEA. The V end lost 6 bases, the J end lost 0 bases, and 15 bases lay between the germline ends. The CDR3 loop reads CSVSTGILAKNIQYF. The CDR3 DNA follows: TGCAGCGTCTCCACAGGAATTCTAGCCAAAAACATTCAGTACTTC.

The V call is TRBV6-6, the J call TRBJ2-1; perhaps TRBD1 as D (5 bases). CDR1 MNHNY and CDR2 SVGAGI come from the germline V gene (reference sequence). The ends were cut back, 6 bases at V and 8 bases at J, with 17 bases in the middle. The CDR3 runs to 14 residues. As DNA, the CDR3 is TGTGCCAGCAGCCACTCCCACACAGGCGATGAGCAGTTCTTC. Translation gives CASSHSHTGDEQFF.

In the case of this clone: Other DNA sequences in this specimen translate into the identical CDR3. The rearrangement joins TRBV6-1 to TRBJ1-5; TRBD1 matches 8 bases. Losses at the gene ends were 4 bases for V and 0 bases for J; bases not matched to a gene: 2. The germline V gene has CDR1 MNHNS and CDR2 SASEGT. The CDR3 extends over 15 amino acids. The CDR3 here is CASSVDRGSNQPQHF. The CDR3 nucleotides are TGTGCCAGCAGTGTAGACAGGGGTAGCAATCAGCCCCAGCATTTT.

The genes are TRBV14 and TRBJ1-6; D is ambiguous. The CDR3 has 13 residues. The V end was cut by 3 bases, the J end by 7 bases, with 7 bases between. Germline V gene sequence: CDR1 SGHDN, CDR2 FVKESK. CDR3 nucleotides: TGTGCCAGCAGCCAGCTCCGGAATTCACCCCTCCACTTT. It specifies CASSQLRNSPLHF.

In DNA, the CDR3 is TGTGCCAGCAGCGTAGACGGGAGAAAGTACAATGAGCAGTTCTTC. Its protein product is CASSVDGRKYNEQFF. The chain couples TRBV9 to TRBJ2-1; the D gene is possibly TRBD2 (6 bases). The V end was cut by 0 bases, the J end by 4 bases, with 11 bases between. This CDR3 comprises 15 residues. CDR1 is SGDLS and CDR2 is YYNGEE in the germline V gene.

CDR3 residues: CASSFTGTEAFF. CDR3 coding DNA: TGTGCCAGCAGCTTTACAGGTACTGAAGCTTTCTTT. V and J are TRBV7-2 and TRBJ1-1; D perhaps matches TRBD1 (5 bases). V was shortened by 3 bases and J by 5 bases, with 7 bases between the two germline ends. Germline lookup yields CDR1 SGHTA and CDR2 FQGNSA. This CDR3 comprises 12 residues.